This T cell receptor beta chain was obtained from a study of blood T cell repertoires in COVID-19. As for the study in general: Acute and convalescent COVID-19 specimens originated in the United States, Italy and Spain. The analysed material was cDNA or gDNA that came from T cells, B-cell-depleted T cells, or PBMCs.

V was pared by 7 bases and J by 6 bases, with 14 bases of the junction left unmatched. The CDR3 extends over 16 amino acids. Germline CDR1 and CDR2: ENHRY and SYGVKD. Per the original methods: Amplification with reference gene primers provided the estimates of nucleated cell counts. Repertoires were generated with immunoSEQ multiplex PCR, while TCRdb's copy carries only in-frame clones and drops some. The V and J calls and clone size come from that table; D and trimming were worked out from the DNA. The table records fewer than 90,000 clones, 70% to 90% of them present only once. The chain recombines TRBV10-3 with TRBJ2-7, with TRBD1 identical over 11 bases. This clonotype originated in a man in his 70s with active COVID-19. The sequenced sample consisted of peripheral blood. The CDR3, as DNA: TGTGCCATCATGGCAAGGGACAGGGGGACTGGGGGCGAGCAGTACTTC. Amino acid sequence: CAIMARDRGTGGEQYF.